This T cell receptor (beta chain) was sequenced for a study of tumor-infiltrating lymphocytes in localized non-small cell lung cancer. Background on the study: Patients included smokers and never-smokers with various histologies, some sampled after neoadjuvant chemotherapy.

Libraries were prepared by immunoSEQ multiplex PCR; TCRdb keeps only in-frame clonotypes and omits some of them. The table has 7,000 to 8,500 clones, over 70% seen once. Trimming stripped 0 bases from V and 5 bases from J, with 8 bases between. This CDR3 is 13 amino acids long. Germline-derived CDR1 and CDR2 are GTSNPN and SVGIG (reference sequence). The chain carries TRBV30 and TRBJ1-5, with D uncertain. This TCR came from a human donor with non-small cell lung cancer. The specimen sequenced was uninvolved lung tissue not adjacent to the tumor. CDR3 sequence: CAWSVGVYQPQHF. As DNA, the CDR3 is TGTGCCTGGAGTGTCGGCGTTTATCAGCCCCAGCATTTT.